Sequencing of this T cell receptor beta chain was carried out in a study of shared clonotypes between healthy human individuals. Study details: Three plates each covered CD4 naive and memory; CD8 naive two, CD8 memory one.

CD45RO-negative, CCR7-selected cells formed the naive CD8 fraction, which excluded terminally differentiated effector memory CD45RA+ cells. The CDR3 has 15 amino acids. Germline V CDR1 and CDR2: LNHDA, SQIVND (reference sequence). J was trimmed by 4 bases and V by 4 bases; bases with no gene match: 7. Every subset's genomic DNA went evenly onto several immunoSEQ plates. TCRdb's table, derived via immunoSEQ multiplex PCR, lists solely in-frame clones and lacks some. The sample has over 2,000,000 clones; over 85% are singletons. The chain is built from TRBV19 and TRBJ2-1; 7 bases map to TRBD2. This receptor was taken from a man aged 18 to 30 in good health. Some clones in this sample may be carry-over from other donors' samples. The sample comprised naive CD8+ T cells from PBMCs. The DNA for the CDR3 is TGTGCCAGTAGTACAGGGACTACAAGATACAATGAGCAGTTCTTC. Residues: CASSTGTTRYNEQFF.